A selection of T cell receptor beta chains follows, all from one sample in a study of CD8+CD57+ T cells in acquired aplastic anemia. TCRdb analysed the reads with MiXCR anew, one entry per CDR3 protein. The sample yields fewer than 250,000 distinct CDR3 sequences, roughly half seen once. The sequenced material came from sorted CD4+, CD8+, or CD8+CD57+ T cells (not recorded which) from PBMCs. The origin of the receptors is a human donor in good health, serving as a control. Both conserved end residues are part of each CDR3. A D gene is named only where the DNA matches it firmly. The size of a clone is reported for some rows only, either as once, few or many, or as a class for expanded clones.

>many|TRBV9|TRBJ2-5|NA
TGTGCCAGCAGCGTAGCGAATCAAGAGACCCAGTACTTC
CASSVANQETQYF
>many|TRBV7-8|TRBJ1-6|NA
TGTGCCAGCAGCTTAGCAAGGGACCGGGATGGGTCACCCCTCCACTTT
CASSLARDRDGSPLHF
>NA|TRBV10-3|TRBJ1-5|TRBD1
TGTGCCATCAGTGACCCCCCGGGACAGGGGCCGAATAGCAATCAGCCCCAGCATTTT
CAISDPPGQGPNSNQPQHF
>NA|TRBV7-2|TRBJ2-3|TRBD2
TGTGCCAGCAGCTTAGCGACCGGGGGGTACACAGATACGCAGTATTTT
CASSLATGGYTDTQYF
>many|TRBV5-1|TRBJ2-1|TRBD2
TGCGCCAGCCAGACTAGCGGGGGACCCTACAATGAGCAGTTCTTC
CASQTSGGPYNEQFF
>many|TRBV7-9|TRBJ2-3|NA
TGTGCCAGCAGCTTGCTAGGCGTTAGCACAGATACGCAGTATTTT
CASSLLGVSTDTQYF
>NA|TRBV5-6|TRBJ2-7|TRBD1
TGTGCCAGCAGCTTGGAGCCGGGACAGGGTGCGGACGAGCAGTACTTC
CASSLEPGQGADEQYF
>NA|TRBV25-1|TRBJ2-5|NA
TGTGCCAGCAGTGAATCTGGCGGGATTGAGCAAGAGACCCAGTACTTC
CASSESGGIEQETQYF
>many|TRBV5-6|TRBJ1-1|NA
TGTGCCAGCAGCCCTGCTCGGGGGCGCGGCACTGAAGCTTTCTTT
CASSPARGRGTEAFF
>NA|TRBV24-1|TRBJ1-1|NA
TGTGCCACCAGTGACCGTACGGCGGAAGCTTTCTTT
CATSDRTAEAFF
>many|TRBV6-2/TRBV6-3|TRBJ1-3|NA
TGTGCCAGCATCTCTCCTGGAAACACCATATATTTT
CASISPGNTIYF
>few|TRBV5-4|TRBJ2-7|NA
TGTGCCAGCAGCTCCCGAAGCGAGCAGTACTTC
CASSSRSEQYF
>NA|TRBV19|TRBJ2-7|NA
TGTGCCAGTAGTCCCCTTTTTACCAGGGCTTCCTACGAGCAGTACTTC
CASSPLFTRASYEQYF
>NA|TRBV10-3|TRBJ2-1|TRBD1
TGTGCCATCAGGCCGGGACAGGGGGCGAACTTCTACAATGAGCAGTTCTTC
CAIRPGQGANFYNEQFF
>NA|TRBV10-3|TRBJ1-5|NA
TGTGCCATCGGTGAGTCGCGAGAACAGCCCCAGCATTTT
CAIGESREQPQHF
>many|TRBV7-6|TRBJ2-1|TRBD2
TGTGCCAGCAGCTTAAGGGCTAGCGGGGGTTACAATGAGCAGTTCTTC
CASSLRASGGYNEQFF
>NA|TRBV10-2|TRBJ1-5|TRBD1
TGCGCCAGCAGTGACGGACAGGGGGGTTATCAGCCCCAGCATTTT
CASSDGQGGYQPQHF
>few|TRBV27|TRBJ2-1|NA
TGTGCCAGCAGGACAGGAGTGGAAACTTACAATGAGCAGTTCTTC
CASRTGVETYNEQFF
>NA|TRBV28|TRBJ1-2|TRBD1
TGTGCCAGCAGTAGCCCGACAGGGGGAGGTAACTATGGCTACACCTTC
CASSSPTGGGNYGYTF
>few|TRBV7-9|TRBJ2-7|TRBD1
TGTGCCAGCAGCCCCCCCGGGACAGGGGTCTCCTACGAGCAGTACTTC
CASSPPGTGVSYEQYF
>many|TRBV24-1|TRBJ2-1|TRBD2
TGTGCCACCAGTGATAATGCGGGGGTTGAGCAGTTCTTC
CATSDNAGVEQFF
>NA|TRBV24-1|TRBJ1-1|NA
TGTGCCACCAAGGCTGAACAGAACACTGAAGCTTTCTTT
CATKAEQNTEAFF
>many|TRBV30|TRBJ2-7|NA
TGTGCCTGGAGTCGATTTACAGGGTACGCCTACGAGCAGTACTTC
CAWSRFTGYAYEQYF
>NA|TRBV20-1|TRBJ2-7|NA
TGCAGTGCTAGAGATCGGGGGGGACAGGCCAGCTCCTACGAGCAGTACTTC
CSARDRGGQASSYEQYF
>NA|TRBV6-2/TRBV6-3|TRBJ2-7|NA
TGTGCTAGAGTCCCAGGGGACGCCTACGAGCAGTACTTC
CARVPGDAYEQYF
>NA|TRBV19|TRBJ2-2|NA
TGTGCCAGTAGTATAGGGGGAGGCACGAACACCGAGGAGCTGTTTTTT
CASSIGGGTNTEELFF
>many|TRBV10-2|TRBJ2-7|TRBD2
TGCGCCAGCAACGCCGGGACTACCTACGAGCAGTACTTC
CASNAGTTYEQYF
>few|TRBV24-1|TRBJ1-2|NA
TGTGCCACCAGTGATCAAAATGGCTACACCTTC
CATSDQNGYTF
>NA|TRBV7-8|TRBJ1-4|NA
TGTGCCAGCAGCAACCGGGGAGTGGAAGGAAAACTGTTTTTT
CASSNRGVEGKLFF
>NA|TRBV5-1|TRBJ1-2|NA
TGCGCCAGCAGCTTGGCGGGGGAAGGCTACACCTTC
CASSLAGEGYTF
>many|TRBV14|TRBJ1-6|NA
TGTGCCAGCAGCCAAACAGGGCCAAATTCACCCCTCCACTTT
CASSQTGPNSPLHF
>few|TRBV7-3|TRBJ1-2|NA
TGTGCCAGCAGTCCCAGGGATAACTATGGCTACACCTTC
CASSPRDNYGYTF